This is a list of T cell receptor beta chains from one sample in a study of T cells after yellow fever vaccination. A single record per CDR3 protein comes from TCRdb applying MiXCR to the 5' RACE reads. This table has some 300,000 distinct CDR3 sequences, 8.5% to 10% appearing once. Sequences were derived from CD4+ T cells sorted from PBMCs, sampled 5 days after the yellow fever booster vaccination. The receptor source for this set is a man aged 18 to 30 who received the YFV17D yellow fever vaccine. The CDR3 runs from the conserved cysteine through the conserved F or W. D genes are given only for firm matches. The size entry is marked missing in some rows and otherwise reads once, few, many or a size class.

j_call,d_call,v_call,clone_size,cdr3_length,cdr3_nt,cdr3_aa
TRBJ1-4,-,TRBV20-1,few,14,TGCAGTGCTAGAGATACCCTAATCCCCGAAAAACTGTTTTTT,CSARDTLIPEKLFF
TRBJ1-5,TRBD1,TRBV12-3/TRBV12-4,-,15,TGTGCCAGCAGTTCAGGACAGGGAAGCAATCAGCCCCAGCATTTT,CASSSGQGSNQPQHF
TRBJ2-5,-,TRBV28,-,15,TGTGCCAGCGCGATGCTTGGGGGCGGGGGAGAGACCCAGTACTTC,CASAMLGGGGETQYF
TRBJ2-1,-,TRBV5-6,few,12,TGTGCCAGCAGCTTGGCCGGTATTGAGCAGTTCTTC,CASSLAGIEQFF
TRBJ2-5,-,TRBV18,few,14,TGTGCCAGCTCACCAACAATGGGGCAAGAGACCCAGTACTTC,CASSPTMGQETQYF
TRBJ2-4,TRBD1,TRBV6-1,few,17,TGTGCCAGCACCCGGGGAAGGGGACAGTTAGCCAAAAACATTCAGTACTTC,CASTRGRGQLAKNIQYF
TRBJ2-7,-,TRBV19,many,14,TGTGCCAGTAGTATGGATCGGGCGTACAGCCAGCAGTACTTC,CASSMDRAYSQQYF
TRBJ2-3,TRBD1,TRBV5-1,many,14,TGCGCCAGCAGCGCAAACAGGGGGCAAGATACGCAGTATTTT,CASSANRGQDTQYF
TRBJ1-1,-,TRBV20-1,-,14,TGCAGTGCTAGCGGGGGGCTTTTGGACACTGAAGCTTTCTTT,CSASGGLLDTEAFF
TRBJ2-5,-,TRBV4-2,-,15,TGTGCCAGCAGCCAAGAGGAAAGGGGAGGAGAGACCCAGTACTTC,CASSQEERGGETQYF
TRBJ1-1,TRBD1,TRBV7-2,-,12,TGTGCCAGCAGACCAACAGGGGGAGGGCCTTTCTTT,CASRPTGGGPFF
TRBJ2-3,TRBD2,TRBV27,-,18,TGTGCCAGCAGTTCAACTAGCGGGGGGGTCTTAAGGACAGATACGCAGTATTTT,CASSSTSGGVLRTDTQYF
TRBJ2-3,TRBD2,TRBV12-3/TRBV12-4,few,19,TGTGCCAGCACCCTGAAGAGCCTAGCGGGGGGGCCAAGCACAGATACGCAGTATTTT,CASTLKSLAGGPSTDTQYF
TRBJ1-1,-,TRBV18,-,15,TGTGCCAGCTCACCTAACCAAGACAGGAACACTGAAGCTTTCTTT,CASSPNQDRNTEAFF
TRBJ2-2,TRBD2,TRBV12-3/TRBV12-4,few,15,TGTGCCAGCAGTTTGGGGGGGGTGAACACCGGGGAGCTGTTTTTT,CASSLGGVNTGELFF
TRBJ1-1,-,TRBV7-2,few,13,TGTGCCAGCAGCTACCTTCTTAGGGGCGAAGCTTTCTTT,CASSYLLRGEAFF
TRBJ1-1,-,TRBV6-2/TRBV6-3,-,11,TGTGCCAGCAGTCTCGGCACCGGAGCTTTCTTT,CASSLGTGAFF
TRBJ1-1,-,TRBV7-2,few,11,TGTGCCAGCAGCTTGAACGTGCGGGCTTTCTTT,CASSLNVRAFF
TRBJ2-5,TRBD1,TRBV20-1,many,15,TGCAGTGCTAGGCTAAACAGGGGCCCAGGAGAGACCCAGTACTTC,CSARLNRGPGETQYF
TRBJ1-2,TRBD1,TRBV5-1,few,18,TGCGCCAGCAGCCGACAGGGCACCCTGGGCCCTGGGAACTATGGCTACACCTTC,CASSRQGTLGPGNYGYTF
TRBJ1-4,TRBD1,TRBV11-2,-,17,TGTGCCAGCAGCTTAAAACGCGACAGGGCTGGGGATGAAAAACTGTTTTTT,CASSLKRDRAGDEKLFF
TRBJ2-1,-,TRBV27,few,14,TGTGCCAGCAGTTTCCCCCTACGACGGTCGGAGCAGTTCTTC,CASSFPLRRSEQFF
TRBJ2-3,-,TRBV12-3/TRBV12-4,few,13,TGTGCCAGCAGTTTATCGTCTGGGGCTACGCAGTATTTT,CASSLSSGATQYF
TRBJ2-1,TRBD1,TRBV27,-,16,TGTGCCAGCAGTCCCCGCGGCAGGGGGAAGAGGGATGAGCAGTTCTTC,CASSPRGRGKRDEQFF
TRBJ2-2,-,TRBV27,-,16,TGTGCCAGCAGTTTTGGGGGTGTCGGTGGCACCGGGGAGCTGTTTTTT,CASSFGGVGGTGELFF
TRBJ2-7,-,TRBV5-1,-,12,TGCGCCAGCAGCGGGGGGCCCTACGAGCAGTACTTC,CASSGGPYEQYF
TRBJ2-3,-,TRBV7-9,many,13,TGTGCCACCAGGACGGGCGGAGGGGATACGCAGTATTTT,CATRTGGGDTQYF
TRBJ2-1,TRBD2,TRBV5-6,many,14,TGTGCCAGCAGGCTAATGGGACTAGCGAATGAGCAGTTCTTC,CASRLMGLANEQFF
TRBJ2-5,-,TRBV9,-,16,TGTGCCAGCAGCCCACGCACACGAGGAATCCAAGAGACCCAGTACTTC,CASSPRTRGIQETQYF
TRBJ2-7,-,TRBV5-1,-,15,TGCGCCAGCAGCCGAATCGAGAGCAGCTCCTACGAGCAGTACTTC,CASSRIESSSYEQYF
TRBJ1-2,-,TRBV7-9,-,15,TGTGCCAGCAGCTCCCCGCAGCCGGGCCTCTATGGCTACACCTTC,CASSSPQPGLYGYTF
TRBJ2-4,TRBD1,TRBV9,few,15,TGTGCCAGCAGCCCCGGACAGGCAGCCAAAAACATTCAGTACTTC,CASSPGQAAKNIQYF
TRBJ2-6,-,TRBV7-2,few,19,TGTGCCAGCAGCTCCTTCCCGGGACAAGTATACTCTGGGGCCAACGTCCTGACTTTC,CASSSFPGQVYSGANVLTF
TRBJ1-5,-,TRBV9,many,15,TGTGCCAGCAGCCCAAGGGCAGGGATTAACTCGCCCCAGCATTTT,CASSPRAGINSPQHF
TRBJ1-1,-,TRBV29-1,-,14,TGCAGCGTTGTACTCCCCGCTATGGACACTGAAGCTTTCTTT,CSVVLPAMDTEAFF
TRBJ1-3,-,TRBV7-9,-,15,TGTGCCAGCAGCTCTCGCGGGTCACCAGGAAACACCATATATTTT,CASSSRGSPGNTIYF
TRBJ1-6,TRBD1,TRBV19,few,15,TGTGCCAGTTCAGCCGGGACAGGGGGCCCCGCACCCCTCCACTTT,CASSAGTGGPAPLHF
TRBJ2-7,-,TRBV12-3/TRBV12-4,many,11,TGTGCCAGCAGTGACTTCTACGAGCAGTACTTC,CASSDFYEQYF
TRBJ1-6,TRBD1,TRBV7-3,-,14,TGTGCCAGCAGCGGACAGGGCTGGGGTTCACCCCTCCACTTT,CASSGQGWGSPLHF
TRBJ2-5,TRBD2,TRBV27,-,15,TGTGCCAGCAGGAGACTAGCGGGGGACCAAGAGACCCAGTACTTC,CASRRLAGDQETQYF
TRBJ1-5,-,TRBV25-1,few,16,TGTGCCAGCAGTGGCGAACGAGGGGGGTGGAATCAGCCCCAGCATTTT,CASSGERGGWNQPQHF
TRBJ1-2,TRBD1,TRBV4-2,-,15,TGTGCCAGCAGCCTAGGGACAGGCGAATACTATGGCTACACCTTC,CASSLGTGEYYGYTF
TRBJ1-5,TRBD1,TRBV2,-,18,TGTGCCAGCAGGGGGGGGACAGGGACCCTATATAGCAATCAGCCCCAGCATTTT,CASRGGTGTLYSNQPQHF
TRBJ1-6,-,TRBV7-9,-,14,TGTGCCAGCACCCAGCGGGCCTATAATTCACCCCTCCACTTT,CASTQRAYNSPLHF
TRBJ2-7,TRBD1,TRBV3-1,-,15,TGTGCCAGCAGCCAAGGGAGACAGGGGAGGAACGAGCAGTACTTC,CASSQGRQGRNEQYF
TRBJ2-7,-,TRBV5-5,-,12,TGTGCCAGCAGCCGGAATGACGGGGAGCAGTACTTC,CASSRNDGEQYF
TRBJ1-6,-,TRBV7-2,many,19,TGTGCCAGCAGCTTACAGGCAGTAAGGGGGGCCGCGGATAATTCACCCCTCCACTTT,CASSLQAVRGAADNSPLHF
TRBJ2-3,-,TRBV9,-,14,TGTGCCAGCAGCGGACGACCGGGCACAGATACGCAGTATTTT,CASSGRPGTDTQYF
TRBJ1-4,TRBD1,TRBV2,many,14,TGTGCCAGCAGGTGGGACAGGGGTGGCGAAAAACTGTTTTTT,CASRWDRGGEKLFF
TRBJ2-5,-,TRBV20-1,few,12,TGCAGTGCTCTGACGTACCAAGAGACCCAGTACTTC,CSALTYQETQYF
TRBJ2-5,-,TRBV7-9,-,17,TGTGCCAGCAGCTTAGCCGGGGGTTTACGAGTCCAAGAGACCCAGTACTTC,CASSLAGGLRVQETQYF
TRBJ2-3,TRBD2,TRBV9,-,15,TGTGCCAGCAGCACCTCTAGCGGATACACAGATACGCAGTATTTT,CASSTSSGYTDTQYF
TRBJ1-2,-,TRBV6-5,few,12,TGTGCCAGCAGCCCCGGAGCCCGGGGCTACACCTTC,CASSPGARGYTF
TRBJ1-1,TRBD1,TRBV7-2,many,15,TGTGCCAGCAGCTCGCAGGGGGGCGCGGACACTGAAGCTTTCTTT,CASSSQGGADTEAFF
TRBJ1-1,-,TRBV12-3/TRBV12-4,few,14,TGTGCCAGCAGCAAAAGGGGGGAAGGGACTGAAGCTTTCTTT,CASSKRGEGTEAFF
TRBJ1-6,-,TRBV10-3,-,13,TGTGCCATCAGGACAGGCCCGAGGGCACCCCTCCACTTT,CAIRTGPRAPLHF
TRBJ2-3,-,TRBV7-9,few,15,TGTGCCAGCAGCTCTGTTGGGGTGGGGACAGATACGCAGTATTTT,CASSSVGVGTDTQYF
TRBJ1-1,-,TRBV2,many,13,TGTGCCAGCAGTGAAACCATGAACACTGAAGCTTTCTTT,CASSETMNTEAFF
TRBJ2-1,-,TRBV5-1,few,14,TGCGCCAGCAGCTTGGCGACACTATACAATGAGCAGTTCTTC,CASSLATLYNEQFF